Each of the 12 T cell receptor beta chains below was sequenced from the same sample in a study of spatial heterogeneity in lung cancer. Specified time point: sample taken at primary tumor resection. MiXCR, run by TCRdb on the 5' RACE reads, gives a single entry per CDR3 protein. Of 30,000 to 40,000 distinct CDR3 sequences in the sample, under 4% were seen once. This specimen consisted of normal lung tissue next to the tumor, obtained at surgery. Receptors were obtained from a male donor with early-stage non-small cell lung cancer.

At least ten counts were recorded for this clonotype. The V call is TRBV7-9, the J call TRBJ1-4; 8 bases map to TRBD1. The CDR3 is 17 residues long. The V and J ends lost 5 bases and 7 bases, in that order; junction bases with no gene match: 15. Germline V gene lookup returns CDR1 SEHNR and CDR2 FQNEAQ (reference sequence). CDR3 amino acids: CASSPPRLDREFEKLFF. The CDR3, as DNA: TGTGCCAGCAGCCCACCTAGATTGGACAGGGAATTTGAAAAACTGTTTTTT.

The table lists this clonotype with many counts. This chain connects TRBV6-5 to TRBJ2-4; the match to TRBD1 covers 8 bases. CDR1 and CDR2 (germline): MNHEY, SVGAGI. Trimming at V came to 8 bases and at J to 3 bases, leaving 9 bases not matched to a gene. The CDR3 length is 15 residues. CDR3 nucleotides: TGTGCCAGCCCCACAGGGGGGCGAGACAAAAACATTCAGTACTTC. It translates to CASPTGGRDKNIQYF.

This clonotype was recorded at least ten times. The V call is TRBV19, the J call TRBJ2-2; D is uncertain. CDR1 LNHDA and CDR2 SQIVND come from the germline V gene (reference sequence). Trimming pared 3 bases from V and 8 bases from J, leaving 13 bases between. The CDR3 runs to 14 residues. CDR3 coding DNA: TGTGCCAGTAGTATTAACTCCTGGGCGGGGGAGCTGTTTTTT. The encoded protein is CASSINSWAGELFF. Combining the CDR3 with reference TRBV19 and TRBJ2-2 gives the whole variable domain DGGITQSPKYLFRKEGQNVTLSCEQNLNHDAMYWYRQDPGQGLRLIYYSQIVNDFQKGDIAEGYSVSREKKESFPLTVTSAQKNPTAFYLCASSINSWAGELFFGEGSRLTVL.

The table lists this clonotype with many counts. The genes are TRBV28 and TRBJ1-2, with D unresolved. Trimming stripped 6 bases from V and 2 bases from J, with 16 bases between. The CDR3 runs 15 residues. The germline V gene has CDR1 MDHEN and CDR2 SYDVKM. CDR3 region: CASSLGRRRNYGYTF. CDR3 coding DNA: TGTGCCAGCAGCCTTGGCAGGAGAAGGAACTATGGCTACACCTTC.

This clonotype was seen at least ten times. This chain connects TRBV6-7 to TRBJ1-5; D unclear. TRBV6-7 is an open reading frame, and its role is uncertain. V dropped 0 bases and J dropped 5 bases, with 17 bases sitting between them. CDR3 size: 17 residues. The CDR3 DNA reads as TGTGCCAGCAGTTACTCGAGAGGTGATCTGCCCGATCAGCCCCAGCATTTT. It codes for CASSYSRGDLPDQPQHF.

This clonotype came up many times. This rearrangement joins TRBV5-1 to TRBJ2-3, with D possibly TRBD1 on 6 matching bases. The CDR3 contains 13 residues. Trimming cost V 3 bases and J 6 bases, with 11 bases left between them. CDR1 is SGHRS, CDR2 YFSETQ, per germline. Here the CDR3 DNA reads TGCGCCAGCAGCTGGGGGCAGGCGGATACGCAGTATTTT. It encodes CASSWGQADTQYF.

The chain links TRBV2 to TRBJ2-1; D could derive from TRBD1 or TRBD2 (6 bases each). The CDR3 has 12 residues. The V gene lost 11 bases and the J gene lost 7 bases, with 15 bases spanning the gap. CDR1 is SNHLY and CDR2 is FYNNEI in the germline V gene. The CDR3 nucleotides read TGTGCCCGTCAGGAGGGGGTAAATGAGCAGTTCTTC. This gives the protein CARQEGVNEQFF.

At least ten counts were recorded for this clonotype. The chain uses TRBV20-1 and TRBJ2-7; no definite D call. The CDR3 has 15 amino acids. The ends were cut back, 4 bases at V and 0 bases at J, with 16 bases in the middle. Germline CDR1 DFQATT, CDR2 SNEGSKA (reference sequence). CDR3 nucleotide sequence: TGCAGTGCTAACCCCGGCAGGCAGGACTCCTACGAGCAGTACTTC. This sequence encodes CSANPGRQDSYEQYF.

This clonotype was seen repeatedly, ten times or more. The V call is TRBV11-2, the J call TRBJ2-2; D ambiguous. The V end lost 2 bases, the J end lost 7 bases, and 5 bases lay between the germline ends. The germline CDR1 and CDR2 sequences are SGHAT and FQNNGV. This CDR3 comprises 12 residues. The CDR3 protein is CASSLSVGELFF. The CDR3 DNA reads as TGTGCCAGCAGCTTATCAGTCGGGGAGCTGTTTTTT.

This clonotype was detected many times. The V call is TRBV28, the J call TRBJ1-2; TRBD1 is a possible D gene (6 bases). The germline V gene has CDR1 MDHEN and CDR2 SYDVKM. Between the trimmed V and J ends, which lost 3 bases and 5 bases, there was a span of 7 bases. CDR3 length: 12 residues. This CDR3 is CASSLGAYGYTF. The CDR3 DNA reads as TGTGCCAGCAGTTTGGGGGCATATGGCTACACCTTC.

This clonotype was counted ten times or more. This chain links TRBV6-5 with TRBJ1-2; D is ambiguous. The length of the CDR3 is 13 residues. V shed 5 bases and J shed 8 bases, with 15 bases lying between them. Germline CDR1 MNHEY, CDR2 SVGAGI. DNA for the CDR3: TGTGCCAGCAGTCCAACCGGATCGGAAGGCTACACCTTC. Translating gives CASSPTGSEGYTF.

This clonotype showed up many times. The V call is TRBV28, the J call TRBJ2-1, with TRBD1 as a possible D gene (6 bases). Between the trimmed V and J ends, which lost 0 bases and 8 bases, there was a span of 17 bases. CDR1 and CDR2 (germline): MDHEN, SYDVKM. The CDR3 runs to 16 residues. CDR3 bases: TGTGCCAGCAGTTTATGGGGGCACAGGGATCGAGATGAGCAGTTCTTC. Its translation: CASSLWGHRDRDEQFF.